A selection of T cell receptor beta chains follows, all from one sample in a study of T cell repertoires in cytomegalovirus infection. TCRdb re-analysed the reads in MiXCR, keeping a single row per CDR3 protein. In the table there are about 770,000 distinct CDR3 sequences, 25% to 30% of which are singletons. These receptors are not linked to any known antigen. This specimen consisted of cultured CD8+ T cells from PBMCs, obtained from culture after CMV antigen stimulation. Source of these receptors: a human donor in good health (CMV status not recorded). Some clones in this sample may be carry-over from other donors' samples. The CDR3 runs from the conserved cysteine through the conserved F or W. A D gene is named only where the DNA matches it firmly. Where a row states a size, it is once, few, many or the class of an expanded clone; other rows omit it.

clone_size	v_call	d_call	j_call	cdr3_nt	cdr3_aa
.	TRBV5-1	.	TRBJ1-1	TGCGCCAGCAGCTTGAGAGGGGCGGCAGCAGGCAAAATCCCGAACACTGAAGCTTTCTTT	CASSLRGAAAGKIPNTEAFF
few	TRBV10-3	TRBD1	TRBJ1-2	TGTGCCATCAGTGATTCCGGGACAGTCAACTATGGCTACACCTTC	CAISDSGTVNYGYTF
.	TRBV19	.	TRBJ2-2	TGTGCCACCGGGGACACCCCGAACACCGGGGAGCTGTTTTTT	CATGDTPNTGELFF
.	TRBV6-6	.	TRBJ2-1	TGTGCCAGCAGTTACTTGGACACAAACAATGAGCAGTTCTTC	CASSYLDTNNEQFF
many	TRBV7-6	.	TRBJ2-1	TGTGCCAGCAGCTTAGGGGGTGGGGACAATGAGCAGTTCTTC	CASSLGGGDNEQFF
.	TRBV7-6	.	TRBJ2-2	TGTGCCAGCAGCCAAAGCAGGTCACAGAACACCGGGGAGCTGTTTTTT	CASSQSRSQNTGELFF
few	TRBV24-1	.	TRBJ1-2	TGTGCCACCAGTGATCTCCCGGGAGGGGCCTTTTTGACCTTC	CATSDLPGGAFLTF
.	TRBV19	.	TRBJ2-7	TGTGCCAGTAGTATGAAAACCTTATACGAGCAGTACTTC	CASSMKTLYEQYF
few	TRBV11-3	TRBD1	TRBJ2-6	TGTGCCAGCAGCCCCGACAGGGGAACCCCCTCTGGGGCCAACGTCCTGACTTTC	CASSPDRGTPSGANVLTF
many	TRBV7-2	TRBD1	TRBJ1-4	TGTGCCAGCAGCCCTAGACAGGGCTCTAATGAAAAACTGTTTTTT	CASSPRQGSNEKLFF
few	TRBV3-1	.	TRBJ2-6	TGTGCCAGCAGCCAAGGGCCAGCTGGGGCCAACGTCCTGACTTTC	CASSQGPAGANVLTF
few	TRBV10-3	TRBD1	TRBJ1-6	TGTGCCGTCGGAACAGGGGATAATTCACCCCTCCACTTT	CAVGTGDNSPLHF
few	TRBV6-1	.	TRBJ2-1	TGTGCCACCCTAGAGGGTGGTGAGCAGTTCTTC	CATLEGGEQFF
few	TRBV6-6	TRBD1	TRBJ1-2	TGTGCCAGCAGTTACCAGGGACAGGGATATGGCTACACCTTC	CASSYQGQGYGYTF
.	TRBV6-6	TRBD2	TRBJ2-1	TGTGCCAGCAGTTACTCGGGAAGCGGGGCGGGAAATGAGCAGTTCTTC	CASSYSGSGAGNEQFF
.	TRBV12-3/TRBV12-4	.	TRBJ2-7	TGTGCCAGCAGTTTTGGGGGTTTGAACGAGCAGTACTTC	CASSFGGLNEQYF
many	TRBV7-2	TRBD2	TRBJ2-4	TGTGCCAGCAGCACCGGACTAGCGGGGGGCCTAGGGAACATTCAGTACTTC	CASSTGLAGGLGNIQYF
.	TRBV28	TRBD1	TRBJ2-2	TGTGCCAGCAGTTTGGACAGGGGGCGCGAGGGTCCGACCGGGGAGCTGTTTTTT	CASSLDRGREGPTGELFF
few	TRBV7-6	TRBD2	TRBJ2-7	TGTGCCATAAGCGGGGGGGGCTACTACGAGCAGTACTTC	CAISGGGYYEQYF
.	TRBV20-1	TRBD2	TRBJ2-1	TGCAGTGCGACTACGGGACTAGCGGGGTTAGATGAGCAGTTCTTC	CSATTGLAGLDEQFF
few	TRBV27	.	TRBJ2-3	TGTGCCAGCGGGATAGCAGATACGCAGTATTTT	CASGIADTQYF
.	TRBV9	.	TRBJ1-2	TGTGCCAGCAGCGTAAGCAGCTCATATGGCTACACCTTC	CASSVSSSYGYTF
few	TRBV19	TRBD2	TRBJ2-3	TGTGCCAGTAGTGCTAGCGGGGTGGGACGCACAGATACGCAGTATTTT	CASSASGVGRTDTQYF
few	TRBV15	.	TRBJ2-1	TGTGCCACCAGCAGAATGGGGGGTAACAATGAGCAGTTCTTC	CATSRMGGNNEQFF
.	TRBV25-1	.	TRBJ1-5	TGTGCCAGCAGTGCTAACTATGATCAGCCCCAGCATTTT	CASSANYDQPQHF
.	TRBV11-3	.	TRBJ2-2	TGTGCCAGCAGCCCCTGGACTGGGGAACTCGCCGGGGAGCTGTTTTTT	CASSPWTGELAGELFF
few	TRBV6-1	.	TRBJ2-7	TGTGCCAGCAGTGGCAGGGGATGGTACGAGCAGTACTTC	CASSGRGWYEQYF
.	TRBV20-1	TRBD2	TRBJ2-1	TGCAGTGCTGTGGGACTAGCGGGGGCCATCTCCTACAATGAGCAGTTCTTC	CSAVGLAGAISYNEQFF
few	TRBV4-2	.	TRBJ2-3	TGTGCCAGCAGCCCAGAGGTTGGCAGGGGGGCAGATACGCAGTATTTT	CASSPEVGRGADTQYF
many	TRBV7-2	TRBD1	TRBJ1-3	TGTGCCAGCAGCGAGGGGACAGACGGAAACACCATATATTTT	CASSEGTDGNTIYF
.	TRBV7-6	TRBD1	TRBJ1-5	TGTGCCAGCAGCTTATACAGGGGGCCAGGACAGCCCCAGCATTTT	CASSLYRGPGQPQHF
.	TRBV5-4	.	TRBJ2-1	TGTGCCAGCAGCTTGCAGGGGTGGGAGCAGTTCTTC	CASSLQGWEQFF
many	TRBV7-8	TRBD1	TRBJ1-3	TGTGCCAGCAGCCAGGGACAGGGTCATGGAAACACCATATATTTT	CASSQGQGHGNTIYF
.	TRBV19	TRBD1	TRBJ1-1	TGTGCCAGTAGTATGGGGAGGGGGCACACTGAAGCTTTCTTT	CASSMGRGHTEAFF
few	TRBV27	TRBD1	TRBJ1-6	TGTGCCAGCAGTTTATCAGGGGGCCGTTCACCCCTCCACTTT	CASSLSGGRSPLHF
.	TRBV7-6	TRBD1	TRBJ2-7	TGTGCCAGCAGACCTGACAGGGCCTCCTACGAGCTGTACTTC	CASRPDRASYELYF
.	TRBV7-9	TRBD1	TRBJ1-1	TGTGCCAGCAGCAAAAAGAGGACAGGTGACACTGAAGCTTTCTTT	CASSKKRTGDTEAFF